This T cell receptor (beta chain) was found in a study of T cells expressing NK-cell markers. Across the study: It was sorted CD3+CD56-NKG2C+, CD3+CD56+NKG2C- and CD3+CD56+NKG2C+ T cells that provided the TCR beta repertoires.

The germline CDR1 and CDR2 sequences are MGHRA and YSYEKL. The CDR3 loop spans 14 amino acids. The authors made TCR beta cDNA libraries by 5'RACE template switching. This switching added a universal primer site and UMIs. TCRdb reprocessed the 5' RACE reads and stores each CDR3 protein as one record, lacking DNA. Recorded for this sample: 550,000 to 600,000 distinct CDR3 sequences. The TCR originated in a man aged 18 to 29 in good health. V gene TRBV4-1 combines with J gene TRBJ1-4; TCRdb's D gene call, TRBD1, goes unchecked for lack of DNA. Sequenced input: blood T cells: a sorted CD56 or NKG2C T cell subset, CD4+ or CD8+ T cells, or bulk PBMC T cells (not recorded which). The CDR3 is CASSLGTFGEKLFF.